A single T cell receptor beta chain is shown here with its context. What it recognizes is unknown. The data were obtained in a study of cytomegalovirus exposure and HLA in healthy donors. Study summary: A previous analysis identified fewer than 130 million unique TCR beta sequences derived from some 200 million T cells. Under 85% of roughly 430 genotyped donors fell in the Caucasian-associated ancestry cluster.

This CDR3 region has 14 residues. From germline, CDR1 is SGHRS and CDR2 YFSETQ. The V end lost 5 bases, the J end lost 5 bases, and 16 bases lay between the germline ends. Study observations and caveats: Several of the most significant clusters appeared, in a later analysis, to be linked to common viral pathogens.

The PCR ran on 60 Vbeta and 13 Jbeta primers. TCRdb keeps only in-frame clones here, not all; method: immunoSEQ multiplex PCR. Found here are about 120,000 clones, over 8.5% of them singletons; the top ten hold around 6%. The chain couples TRBV5-1 to TRBJ2-5, with D possibly matching TRBD1 (5 bases). The sequence was obtained from a woman in her thirties or forties in good health and CMV-seropositive. Sequenced: PBMCs. The CDR3 DNA reads as TGCGCCAGCAGTCAGGGTGAAATCCTTGAGACCCAGTACTTC. It yields the protein CASSQGEILETQYF.